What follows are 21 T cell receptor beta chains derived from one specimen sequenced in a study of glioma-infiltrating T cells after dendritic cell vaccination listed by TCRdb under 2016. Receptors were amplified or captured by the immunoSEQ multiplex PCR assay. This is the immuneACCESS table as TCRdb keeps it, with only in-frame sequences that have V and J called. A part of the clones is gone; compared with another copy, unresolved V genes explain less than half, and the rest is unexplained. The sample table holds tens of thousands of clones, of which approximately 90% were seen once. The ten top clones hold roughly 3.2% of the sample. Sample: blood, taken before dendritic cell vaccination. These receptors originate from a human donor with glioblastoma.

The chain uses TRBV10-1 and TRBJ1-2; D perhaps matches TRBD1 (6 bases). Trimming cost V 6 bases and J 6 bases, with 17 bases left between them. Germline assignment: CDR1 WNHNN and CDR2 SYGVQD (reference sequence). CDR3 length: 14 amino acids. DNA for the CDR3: TGCGCCAGCAGAACAGGGCCCCAGCCGGATGGCTACACCTTC. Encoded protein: CASRTGPQPDGYTF.

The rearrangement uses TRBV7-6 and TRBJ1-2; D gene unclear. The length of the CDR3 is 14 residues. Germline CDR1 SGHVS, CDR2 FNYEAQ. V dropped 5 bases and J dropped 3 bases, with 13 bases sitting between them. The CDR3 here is CASSPTPGYYGYTF. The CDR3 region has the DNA TGTGCCAGCAGCCCTACACCGGGGTACTATGGCTACACCTTC.

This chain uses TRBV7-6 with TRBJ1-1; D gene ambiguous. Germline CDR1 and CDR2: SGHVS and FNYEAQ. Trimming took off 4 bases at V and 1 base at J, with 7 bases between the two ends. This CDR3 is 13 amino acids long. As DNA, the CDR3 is TGTGCCAGCAGCTACACAGCGAACACTGAAGCTTTCTTT. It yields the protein CASSYTANTEAFF.

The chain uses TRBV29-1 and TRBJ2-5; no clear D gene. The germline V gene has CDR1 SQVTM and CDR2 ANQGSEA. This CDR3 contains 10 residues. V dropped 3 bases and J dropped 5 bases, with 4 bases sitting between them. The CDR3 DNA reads TGCAGCGTTGAGCAGGAGACCCAGTACTTC. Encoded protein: CSVEQETQYF.

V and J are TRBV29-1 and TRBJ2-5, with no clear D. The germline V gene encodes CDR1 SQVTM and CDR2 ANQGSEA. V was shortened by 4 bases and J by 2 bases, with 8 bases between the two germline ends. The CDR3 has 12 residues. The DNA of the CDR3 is TGCAGCGTTGGGGCCGTTCAAGAGACCCAGTACTTC. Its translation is CSVGAVQETQYF.

CDR3 sequence: CASSPGGLAGPYEQYF. The CDR3 coding sequence is TGTGCCAGCAGCCCGGGAGGACTAGCGGGTCCCTACGAGCAGTACTTC. The V and J genes are TRBV5-4 and TRBJ2-7; TRBD2 matches 11 bases. After removal of 4 bases from V and 2 bases from J, the junction contained 8 bases not matched to a gene. The CDR3 runs to 16 residues. The germline V gene has CDR1 SGHNT and CDR2 YYREEE (reference sequence).

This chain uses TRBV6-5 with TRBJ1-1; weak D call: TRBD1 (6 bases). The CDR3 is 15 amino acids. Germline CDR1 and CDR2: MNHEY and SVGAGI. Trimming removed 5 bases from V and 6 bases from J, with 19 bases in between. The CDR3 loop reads CASSILRGRLAEAFF. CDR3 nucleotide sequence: TGTGCCAGCAGTATACTCAGGGGACGGTTAGCTGAAGCTTTCTTT.

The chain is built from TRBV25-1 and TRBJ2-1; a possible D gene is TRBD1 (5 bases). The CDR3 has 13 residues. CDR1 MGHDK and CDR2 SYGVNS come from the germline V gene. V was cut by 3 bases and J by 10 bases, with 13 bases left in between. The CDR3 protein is CASSENTGNEQFF. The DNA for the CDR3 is TGTGCCAGCAGTGAGAATACAGGTAACGAGCAGTTCTTC.

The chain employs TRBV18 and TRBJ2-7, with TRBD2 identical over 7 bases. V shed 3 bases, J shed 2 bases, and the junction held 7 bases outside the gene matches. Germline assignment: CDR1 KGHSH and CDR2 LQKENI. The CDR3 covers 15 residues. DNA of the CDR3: TGTGCCAGCTCACCGGGGGGGGAGCGAGCCTACGAGCAGTACTTC. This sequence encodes CASSPGGERAYEQYF.

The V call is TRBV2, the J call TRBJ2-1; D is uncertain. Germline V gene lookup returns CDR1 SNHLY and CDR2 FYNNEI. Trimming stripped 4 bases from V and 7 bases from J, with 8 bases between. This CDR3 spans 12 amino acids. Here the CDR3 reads CASSVRSNEQFF. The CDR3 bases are TGTGCCAGCAGTGTGAGGTCAAATGAGCAGTTCTTC.

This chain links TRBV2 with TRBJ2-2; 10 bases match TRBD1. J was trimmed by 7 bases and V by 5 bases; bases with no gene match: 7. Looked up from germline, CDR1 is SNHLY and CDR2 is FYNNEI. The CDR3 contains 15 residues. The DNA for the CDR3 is TGTGCCAGCAGTCCCCGGACAGGGGGGATCGGGGAGCTGTTTTTT. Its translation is CASSPRTGGIGELFF.

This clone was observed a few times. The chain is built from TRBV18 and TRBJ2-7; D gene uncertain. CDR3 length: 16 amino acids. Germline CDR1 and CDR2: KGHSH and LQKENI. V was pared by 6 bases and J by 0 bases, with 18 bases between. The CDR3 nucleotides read TGTGCCAGCTCCACCCGGTCGAGGCCTCCCTCCTACGAGCAGTACTTC. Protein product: CASSTRSRPPSYEQYF.

The CDR3 protein is CASSLTGSDTQYF. CDR3 in DNA: TGTGCCAGCAGTCTCACAGGGTCAGATACGCAGTATTTT. The rearrangement links TRBV5-6 to TRBJ2-3, with a weak D call TRBD1 (6 bases). CDR3 length: 13 residues. The V gene's germline CDR1 is SGHDT and CDR2 YYEEEE. V shed 5 bases and J shed 4 bases, with 11 bases lying between them.

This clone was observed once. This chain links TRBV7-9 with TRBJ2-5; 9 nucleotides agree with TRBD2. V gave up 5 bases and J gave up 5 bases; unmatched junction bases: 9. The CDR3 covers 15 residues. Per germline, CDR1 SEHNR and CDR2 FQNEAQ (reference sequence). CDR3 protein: CASSLNSGRGETQYF. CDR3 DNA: TGTGCCAGCAGCCTGAATAGCGGGAGAGGGGAGACCCAGTACTTC. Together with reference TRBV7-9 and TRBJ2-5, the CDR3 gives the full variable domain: DTGVSQNPRHKITKRGQNVTFRCDPISEHNRLYWYRQTLGQGPEFLTYFQNEAQLEKSRLLSDRFSAERPKGSFSTLEIQRTEQGDSAMYLCASSLNSGRGETQYFGPGTRLLVL.

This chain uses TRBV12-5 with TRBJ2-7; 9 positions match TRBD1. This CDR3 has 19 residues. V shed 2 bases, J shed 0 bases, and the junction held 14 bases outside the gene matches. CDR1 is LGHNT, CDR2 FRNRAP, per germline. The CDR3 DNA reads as TGTGCTAGTGGTTTGATTTTGACCGGGACAGGGTCGAGCTCCTACGAGCAGTACTTC. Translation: CASGLILTGTGSSSYEQYF.

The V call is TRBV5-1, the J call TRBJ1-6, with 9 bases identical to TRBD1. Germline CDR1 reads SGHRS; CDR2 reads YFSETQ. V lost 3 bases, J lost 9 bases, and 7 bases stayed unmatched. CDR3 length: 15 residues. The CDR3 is CASSSNTGGGSPLHF. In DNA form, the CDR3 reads TGCGCCAGCAGCTCCAATACAGGGGGCGGTTCACCCCTCCACTTT.

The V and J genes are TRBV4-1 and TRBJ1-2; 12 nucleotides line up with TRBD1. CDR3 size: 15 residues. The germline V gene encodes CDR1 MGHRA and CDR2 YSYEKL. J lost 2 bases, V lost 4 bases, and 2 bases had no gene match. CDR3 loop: CASSPGTGGNYGYTF. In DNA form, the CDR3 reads TGCGCCAGCAGCCCCGGGACAGGGGGCAACTATGGCTACACCTTC.

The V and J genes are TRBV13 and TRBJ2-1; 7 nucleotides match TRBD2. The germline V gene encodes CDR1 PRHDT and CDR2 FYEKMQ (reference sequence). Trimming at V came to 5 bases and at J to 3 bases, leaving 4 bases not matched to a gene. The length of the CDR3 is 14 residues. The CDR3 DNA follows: TGTGCCAGCAGCCCAGGGACTATCTACAATGAGCAGTTCTTC. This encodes CASSPGTIYNEQFF. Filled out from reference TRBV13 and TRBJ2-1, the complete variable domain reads AAGVIQSPRHLIKEKRETATLKCYPIPRHDTVYWYQQGPGQDPQFLISFYEKMQSDKGSIPDRFSAQQFSDYHSELNMSSLELGDSALYFCASSPGTIYNEQFFGPGTRLTVL.

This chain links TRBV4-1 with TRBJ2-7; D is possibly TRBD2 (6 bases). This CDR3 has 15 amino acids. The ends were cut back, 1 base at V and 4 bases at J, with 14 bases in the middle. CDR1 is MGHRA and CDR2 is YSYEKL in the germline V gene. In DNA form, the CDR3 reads TGCGCCAGCAGCCAAGCTACCGGACTATTGTACGAGCAGTACTTC. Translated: CASSQATGLLYEQYF.

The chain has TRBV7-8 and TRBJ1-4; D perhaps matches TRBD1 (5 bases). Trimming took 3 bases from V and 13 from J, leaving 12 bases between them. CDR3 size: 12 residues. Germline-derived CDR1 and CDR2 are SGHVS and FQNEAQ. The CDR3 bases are TGTGCCAGCAGCTTGTTTGACAGTTCACTGTTTTTT. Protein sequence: CASSLFDSSLFF.

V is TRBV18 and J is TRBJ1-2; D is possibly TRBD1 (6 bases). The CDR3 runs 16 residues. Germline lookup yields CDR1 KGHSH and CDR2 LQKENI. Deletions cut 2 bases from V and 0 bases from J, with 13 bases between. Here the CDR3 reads CASSPSRRGTNYGYTF. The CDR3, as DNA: TGTGCCAGCTCACCATCCCGCAGGGGAACTAACTATGGCTACACCTTC.